This T cell receptor (beta chain) was recovered during a study of blood T cell repertoires in COVID-19 (dated by TCRdb to about 2020). In the study overall: Collaborator samples came from the United States, Italy and Spain and covered acute and convalescent phases of COVID-19. Samples came from the ongoing ImmuneRACE study (first 160 participants) plus 1,254 subjects from 6 global collaborators. The sample metadata nearly always contained a de-identified subject ID, COVID-19 status, age in years and sex. The prospective study material was composed of cDNA or gDNA derived from T cells, B-cell-depleted T cells, or PBMCs. Where available, HLA class I and class II types were taken from metadata supplied by the sample provider and were not determined by assay-based typing. A freely available public database, intended as a resource for researchers studying the immune response to SARS-CoV-2, is where the repertoires were released. The dataset comprised deeply sampled blood TCRbeta repertoires from subjects exposed to, actively infected with, or recovered from COVID-19.

Samples from volunteer blood donors who had recovered from COVID-19 were contributed by a second Seattle source. Each collaborating institution followed its own protocols to collect whole blood in K2EDTA tubes. For TCRbeta analysis, collaborators shipped samples as frozen whole blood, isolated PBMCs, or DNA extracted from either of those sample types. The full study reports these points: The quantity of clinical and demographic metadata differed by source and by participant and was supplied without curation.

CDR1 is given as LGHDT and CDR2 as YNNKEL, both from the germline V gene (reference sequence). The trim is 4 bases for V and 5 bases for J, with a gap of 17 bases between the germline ends. Spanning cysteine to phenylalanine, the CDR3 consists of 16 amino acids. The entry retains the CDR3 DNA only, 48 bases that are in frame from base 1. In regard to this clone: Its antigen remains undetermined. No much larger clone exists at a distance of one base, and base qualities are not known.

TCRbeta CDR3 regions were amplified from genomic DNA by means of the immunoSEQ Assay, a bias-controlled multiplex PCR. Under the source paper's analysis protocol: The number of nucleated cells in each sample was estimated by amplification of reference gene primers within the assay. Sequence reads were collapsed and filtered to measure the absolute abundance of every unique TCRbeta CDR3 rearrangement. For each sample, productive Simpson clonality was calculated as the square root of Simpson's diversity index over productive rearrangements. TCRdb stores this immuneACCESS table with in-frame sequences only. Part of the clones is absent; in the studies checked, under half of the shortfall reflects unresolved V genes, and no reason is known for the rest. From that table come the V and J calls and clone size; the DNA was used to work out D and trimming. For this sample the table gives about 270,000 clones, of which roughly 86% were detected only once. The ten largest clones capture about 1.7% of the sample.

Source material: peripheral blood. The receptor chain draws on TRBV3-1 (or the pseudogene TRBV3-2) and TRBJ2-2; a weak D assignment points to TRBD2 (6 bases agree). The receptor was isolated from a woman aged 55-75 years who had recovered from COVID-19. The encoded CDR3 is CASSPHPGLKTGELFF. The nucleotide sequence reads as follows: TGTGCCAGCAGCCCCCACCCCGGACTAAAAACCGGGGAGCTGTTTTTT.